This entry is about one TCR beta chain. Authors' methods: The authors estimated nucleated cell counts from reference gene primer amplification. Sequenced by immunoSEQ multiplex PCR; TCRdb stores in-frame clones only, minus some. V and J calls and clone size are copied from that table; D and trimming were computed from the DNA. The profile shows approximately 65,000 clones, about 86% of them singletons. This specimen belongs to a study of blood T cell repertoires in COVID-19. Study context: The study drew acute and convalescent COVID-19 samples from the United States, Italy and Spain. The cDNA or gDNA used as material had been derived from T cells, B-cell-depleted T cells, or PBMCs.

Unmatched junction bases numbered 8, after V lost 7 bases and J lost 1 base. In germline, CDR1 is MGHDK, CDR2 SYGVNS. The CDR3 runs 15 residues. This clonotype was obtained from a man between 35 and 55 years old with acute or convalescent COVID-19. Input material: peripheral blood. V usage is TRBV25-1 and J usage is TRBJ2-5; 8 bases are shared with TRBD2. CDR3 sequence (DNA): TGTGCCAGCATCTCTGGCGGGGGGACCCAAGAGACCCAGTACTTC. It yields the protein CASISGGGTQETQYF.